What follows is one T cell receptor beta chain and its context. This sample was taken from a study of blood T cell repertoires in COVID-19. For the study at large: From the United States, Italy and Spain came samples of acute and convalescent COVID-19. T cells, B-cell-depleted T cells, or PBMCs supplied cDNA or gDNA.

The germline gives CDR1 SGHAT, CDR2 FQNNGV. This CDR3 contains 14 residues. J gave up 0 bases and V 4 bases, and 2 bases lay outside the gene matches. In the original analysis: Reference gene primer amplification gave nucleated cell count estimates. Only in-frame clones appear in the TCRdb table, and some are missing; sequencing was by immunoSEQ multiplex PCR. V, J and clone size are those of that table, while D and trimming were read from the DNA. Among 150,000 or so clones listed, 88% were seen once. The chain couples TRBV11-2 to TRBJ1-2, with TRBD1 matching 7 bases. This TCR was sampled from a man aged 60 to 69 with acute or convalescent COVID-19. The sample taken for sequencing was peripheral blood. CDR3 loop: CASSWGQTNYGYTF. In DNA form, the CDR3 reads TGTGCCAGCAGCTGGGGACAGACTAACTATGGCTACACCTTC. The full variable domain, with the rest looked up from reference TRBV11-2 and TRBJ1-2, is EAGVAQSPRYKIIEKRQSVAFWCNPISGHATLYWYQQILGQGPKLLIQFQNNGVVDDSQLPKDRFSAERLKGVDSTLKIQPAKLEDSAVYLCASSWGQTNYGYTFGSGTRLTVV.